The following is a TCR beta chain sequence with its context. Its specificity is unknown. This record comes from a study of shared clonotypes between healthy human individuals. On the study more broadly: There were three CD4 naive, three CD4 memory, two CD8 naive and one CD8 memory plates per donor. Study conclusions and caveats: Donor scarcity curtailed the genetic and exposure-history diversity represented herein.

Genomic DNA (from each subset) was split evenly across several immunoSEQ plates. TCRdb's table, derived via immunoSEQ multiplex PCR, lists solely in-frame clones and lacks some. The table includes more than 550,000 clones, 90% to 95% detected once. In the naive CD8 group, cells lacked CD45RO and were positively selected for CCR7, so terminally differentiated effector memory CD45RA+ cells were left out. Trimming removed 3 bases from V and 4 bases from J, with 16 bases in between. The CDR3 contains 15 residues. Germline V gene lookup returns CDR1 MGHRA and CDR2 YSYEKL. Sequences were obtained from naive CD8+ T cells sorted from blood. The chain employs TRBV4-1 and TRBJ2-7; D remains ambiguous. This receptor was taken from a man aged 25-45 years in good health. The CDR3 reads CASSHSSGGRYEQYF. CDR3 in DNA: TGCGCCAGCAGCCATTCATCTGGCGGAAGGTACGAGCAGTACTTC.